One and the same sample provided the 31 T cell receptor beta chains below, sequenced in a study of radiotherapy plus CTLA-4 blockade in lung cancer. Sequenced by immunoSEQ multiplex PCR; TCRdb stores in-frame clones only, minus some. Of some 110,000 clones listed, approximately 90% are singletons. This specimen consisted of peripheral blood, obtained from a patient treated with radiotherapy plus ipilimumab. The receptors originated from a human donor with non-small cell lung cancer that progressed on radiotherapy plus ipilimumab.

The V and J genes are TRBV18 and TRBJ1-2; D remains ambiguous. This CDR3 region has 15 residues. Germline V gene sequence: CDR1 KGHSH, CDR2 LQKENI. With 2 bases removed from V and 0 bases from J, the gap between germline ends came to 10 bases. The CDR3 DNA reads TGTGCCAGCTCACCAACGGCGGAGTCTAACTATGGCTACACCTTC. This gives the protein CASSPTAESNYGYTF.

The chain couples TRBV6-6 to TRBJ2-5; D may be TRBD2 (5 bases). The ends were cut back, 5 bases at V and 2 bases at J, with 15 bases in the middle. The CDR3 has 15 residues. The germline V gene encodes CDR1 MNHNY and CDR2 SVGAGI (reference sequence). DNA of the CDR3: TGTGCCAGCAGTAGACCCCGGGATCGACAAGAGACCCAGTACTTC. Translating it yields CASSRPRDRQETQYF.

The chain employs TRBV7-6 and TRBJ1-4; perhaps TRBD1 as D (5 bases). The germline gives CDR1 SGHVS, CDR2 FNYEAQ. V dropped 1 base and J dropped 8 bases, with 17 bases sitting between them. The length of the CDR3 is 16 residues. CDR3 sequence: CASSLVSGDGNEKLFF. CDR3 nucleotide sequence: TGTGCCAGCAGCTTAGTTAGTGGGGACGGGAACGAAAAACTGTTTTTT.

The table lists this clone with a few counts. The same CDR3 can be traced to other DNA sequences in this sample. The CDR3 nucleotides read TGTGCCAGTAGTATACGGCAGGGAGGTGGCTACACCTTC. Translating gives CASSIRQGGGYTF. This chain uses TRBV19 with TRBJ1-2, with a weak D call TRBD1 (5 bases). This CDR3 has 13 residues. Germline CDR1 reads LNHDA; CDR2 reads SQIVND (reference sequence). Between the trimmed V and J ends, which lost 2 bases and 7 bases, there was a span of 11 bases.

V usage is TRBV7-8 and J usage is TRBJ2-3, with 8 bases lining up with TRBD2. The V gene end was trimmed by 5 bases and the J gene end by 4 bases; junction bases not matched to a gene: 5. The CDR3 sequence is 14 residues long. Germline V gives CDR1 SGHVS, CDR2 FQNEAQ. CDR3 amino acids: CASSQLAVADTQYF. The CDR3 DNA reads as TGTGCCAGCAGCCAACTAGCGGTAGCAGATACGCAGTATTTT.

This sequence joins TRBV2 and TRBJ1-2; tentative D call: TRBD1 (6 bases). The CDR3 sequence is 14 residues long. Per the germline V gene, CDR1 is SNHLY and CDR2 is FYNNEI. V dropped 5 bases and J dropped 4 bases, with 14 bases sitting between them. CDR3 DNA sequence: TGTGCCAGCAGTCTTCACAGGGAAACCTATGGCTACACCTTC. This translates into CASSLHRETYGYTF.

The chain is built from TRBV11-2 and TRBJ2-7; weak D call: TRBD1 (5 bases). CDR3 length: 12 residues. Germline V CDR1 and CDR2: SGHAT, FQNNGV. V was shortened by 1 base and J by 6 bases, with 7 bases between the two germline ends. The CDR3 nucleotides read TGTGCCAGCAGCTTAGGTGGGGCCGAGCAGTACTTC. Translation: CASSLGGAEQYF.

The chain is built from TRBV5-1 and TRBJ2-7; 7 bases line up with TRBD2. The CDR3 totals 15 residues. Germline V lookup: CDR1 SGHRS, CDR2 YFSETQ. Losses at the gene ends were 0 bases for V and 4 bases for J; bases not matched to a gene: 7. The CDR3 DNA reads as TGCGCCAGCAGCTTGGTTGCTAGCGGAGGGTACGAGCAGTACTTC. This gives the protein CASSLVASGGYEQYF.

V gene TRBV12-2 combines with J gene TRBJ2-4. TRBV12-2 is termed a pseudogene. The CDR3 is 19 residues long. The CDR3 spells CASRLAGTPALIRQNIQYF. The CDR3 DNA sequence: TGTGCAAGTCGCTTAGCCGGGACCCCGGCCCTGATCCGACAAAACATTCAGTACTTC.

The chain combines TRBV9 with TRBJ1-2; 8 nucleotides match TRBD1. CDR1 and CDR2 from the germline V gene are SGDLS and YYNGEE. J lost 4 bases, V lost 3 bases, and 5 bases had no gene match. This CDR3 has 14 residues. CDR3: CASSAGQGVYGYTF. CDR3 nucleotide sequence: TGTGCCAGCAGCGCCGGACAGGGCGTCTATGGCTACACCTTC.

The chain links TRBV7-2 to TRBJ1-1; D ambiguous. From germline, CDR1 is SGHTA and CDR2 FQGNSA. Trimming shortened V by 2 bases and J by 1 base, and 5 bases separated the two germline ends. This CDR3 is 13 amino acids long. The CDR3 loop is CASSLMRNTEAFF. The CDR3 DNA reads TGTGCCAGCAGCTTAATGAGGAACACTGAAGCTTTCTTT.

The chain joins TRBV18 to TRBJ2-1; possible D gene TRBD2, 6 bases. The CDR3 is 15 amino acids. Germline lookup yields CDR1 KGHSH and CDR2 LQKENI. Trimming left V 1 base short and J 1 base short, with 8 bases between. As DNA, the CDR3 is TGTGCCAGCTCACCACAGCGGGTATCCTACAATGAGCAGTTCTTC. Its protein product is CASSPQRVSYNEQFF.

The table lists this clone with a count of one. The rearrangement uses TRBV5-4 and TRBJ2-1, with D perhaps matching TRBD1 or TRBD2 (5 bases each). Trimming cost V 2 bases and J 4 bases, with 16 bases left between them. CDR3 size: 16 residues. Germline V gene data show CDR1 as SGHNT and CDR2 as YYREEE (reference sequence). The CDR3 nucleotides read TGTGCCAGCAGCTTTGGGGGAGCCGGGCTTTACAATGAGCAGTTCTTC. This codes for CASSFGGAGLYNEQFF.

The rearrangement links TRBV19 to TRBJ2-7; TRBD2 matches 9 bases. The germline V gene encodes CDR1 LNHDA and CDR2 SQIVND (reference sequence). V gave up 3 bases and J gave up 6 bases; unmatched junction bases: 6. This CDR3 comprises 14 residues. The CDR3 DNA follows: TGTGCCAGTAGTATCTCCGCGGGAGGGCTCGAGCAGTACTTC. It encodes CASSISAGGLEQYF.

The chain links TRBV19 to TRBJ1-5; 9 positions agree with TRBD1. V dropped 4 bases and J dropped 3; count of bases not matched to a gene: 7. Germline CDR1 and CDR2: LNHDA and SQIVND (reference sequence). This CDR3 spans 16 amino acids. CDR3 coding DNA: TGTGCCAGTAGTACAGACAGGGGGGGCGACAATCAGCCCCAGCATTTT. Translating gives CASSTDRGGDNQPQHF.

Only one count was recorded for this clone. DNA of the CDR3: TGTGCCAGCTCACATGGTTCTGATGAGCAGTTCTTC. This encodes CASSHGSDEQFF. The chain joins TRBV18 to TRBJ2-1; unclear D gene. Germline V gene data show CDR1 as KGHSH and CDR2 as LQKENI. The CDR3 runs 12 residues. V gave up 4 bases and J gave up 8 bases, with 9 bases separating them.

This sequence joins TRBV18 and TRBJ2-3, with D uncertain. This CDR3 is 14 amino acids long. In germline, CDR1 is KGHSH, CDR2 LQKENI. Trimming shortened V by 2 bases and J by 4 bases, and 10 bases separated the two germline ends. Here the CDR3 reads CASSPTLNADTQYF. The CDR3 DNA reads as TGTGCCAGCTCACCAACACTAAACGCAGATACGCAGTATTTT. The entire variable domain, with the rest obtained from reference TRBV18 and TRBJ2-3, is as follows: NAGVMQNPRHLVRRRGQEARLRCSPMKGHSHVYWYRQLPEEGLKFMVYLQKENIIDESGMPKERFSAEFPKEGPSILRIQQVVRGDSAAYFCASSPTLNADTQYFGPGTRLTVL.

The gene calls are TRBV12-5 and TRBJ1-4; D perhaps matches TRBD1 (6 bases). CDR1 and CDR2 from the germline V gene are LGHNT and FRNRAP. This CDR3 has 14 residues. Trimming took 5 bases from V and 7 from J, leaving 14 bases between them. CDR3 region: CASGRNRAGEKLFF. Written as DNA, the CDR3 is TGTGCTAGTGGTAGAAACAGGGCTGGTGAAAAACTGTTTTTT.

This chain uses TRBV2 with TRBJ2-5, with D maybe TRBD1 (5 bases). The CDR3 has 12 amino acids. The germline V and J ends were trimmed by 7 bases and 5 bases, with 11 bases remaining between them. Germline V gives CDR1 SNHLY, CDR2 FYNNEI. CDR3: CASTQKGETQYF. DNA for the CDR3: TGTGCCAGCACCCAAAAGGGGGAGACCCAGTACTTC.

The V and J genes are TRBV15 and TRBJ2-1; D is undetermined. V was shortened by 5 bases and J by 7 bases, with 15 bases between the two germline ends. CDR3 length: 14 amino acids. The germline gives CDR1 LNHNV, CDR2 YYDKDF (reference sequence). The CDR3 DNA reads TGTGCCACCAGCCAAGGATCTAGTCGGAATGAGCAGTTCTTC. Protein: CATSQGSSRNEQFF.

The chain employs TRBV19 and TRBJ1-2; D remains unclear. V lost 3 bases to trimming and J lost 3 bases, with 8 bases between them. CDR3 length equals 13 residues. Germline-derived CDR1 and CDR2 are LNHDA and SQIVND (reference sequence). The CDR3 is CASSMTVYYGYTF. CDR3 DNA sequence: TGTGCCAGTAGTATGACGGTTTACTATGGCTACACCTTC.

The chain links TRBV5-8 to TRBJ2-1, with 8 bases fitting TRBD2. The CDR3 is made up of 17 amino acids. Germline lookup yields CDR1 SGHTS and CDR2 YDEGEE. V gave up 0 bases and J gave up 6 bases; unmatched junction bases: 11. The CDR3 coding sequence is TGTGCCAGCAGCTTGGTCCTACCGGGACTAGTACCCAATGAGCAGTTCTTC. This codes for CASSLVLPGLVPNEQFF.

V and J are TRBV7-2 and TRBJ2-1; 10 bases are shared with TRBD2. Germline V gene sequence: CDR1 SGHTA, CDR2 FQGNSA. There are 15 residues in the CDR3. With V trimmed by 1 base and J by 9 bases, 6 bases remained unmatched. This CDR3 is CASSLVSSGSSEQFF. The CDR3 coding sequence is TGTGCCAGCAGCTTAGTTTCTAGCGGGAGCAGTGAGCAGTTCTTC.

Written as DNA, the CDR3 is TGTGCCTGGACTGTGGGTGGAGGAACTGAAGCTTTCTTT. Protein product: CAWTVGGGTEAFF. V and J are TRBV30 and TRBJ1-1; D uncertain. Deletions cut 4 bases from V and 5 bases from J, with 14 bases between. This CDR3 comprises 13 residues. Per the germline V gene, CDR1 is GTSNPN and CDR2 is SVGIG (reference sequence).

This chain joins TRBV27 and TRBJ2-1; 8 nucleotides line up with TRBD2. There are 15 residues in the CDR3. Germline CDR1 MNHEY, CDR2 SMNVEV (reference sequence). Losses at the gene ends were 4 bases for V and 4 bases for J; bases not matched to a gene: 6. The chain's CDR3 is CASSWSGSRYNEQFF. The CDR3 DNA is TGTGCCAGCAGTTGGAGCGGGAGTAGATACAATGAGCAGTTCTTC.

This chain uses TRBV7-6 with TRBJ2-7; D remains unclear. Germline V lookup: CDR1 SGHVS, CDR2 FNYEAQ. V lost 3 bases and J 0 bases, leaving 15 bases between the germline ends. The CDR3 runs 16 residues. The DNA of the CDR3 is TGTGCCAGCAGCTTGGAAAGGCCCACTACCTCCTACGAGCAGTACTTC. Protein product: CASSLERPTTSYEQYF.

The V gene is TRBV2, the J gene TRBJ2-5; D possibly corresponds to TRBD2 (6 bases). V lost 2 bases and J 2 bases, leaving 12 bases between the germline ends. The CDR3 extends over 15 amino acids. Germline CDR1 reads SNHLY; CDR2 reads FYNNEI. The CDR3 coding sequence is TGTGCCAGCAGTGAATTTGGGACTCATCAAGAGACCCAGTACTTC. Its protein product is CASSEFGTHQETQYF.

The rearrangement joins TRBV7-8 to TRBJ1-4; D might be TRBD1 (5 bases). V shed 5 bases and J shed 5 bases, with 15 bases lying between them. The CDR3 sequence is 15 residues long. Germline CDR1 reads SGHVS; CDR2 reads FQNEAQ. This CDR3 is CASSPGATRNEKLFF. The CDR3 coding sequence is TGTGCCAGCAGCCCCGGGGCTACTAGAAATGAAAAACTGTTTTTT.

The chain carries TRBV5-1 and TRBJ1-4; D not resolved. Germline V CDR1 and CDR2: SGHRS, YFSETQ. This CDR3 is built from 13 residues. Trimming shortened V by 0 bases and J by 5 bases, and 5 bases separated the two germline ends. The CDR3 nucleotides are TGCGCCAGCAGCTTGGAAGGGAATGAAAAACTGTTTTTT. Translation gives CASSLEGNEKLFF.

This chain joins TRBV5-1 and TRBJ1-1, with D uncertain. Trimming shortened V by 0 bases and J by 5 bases, and 11 bases separated the two germline ends. Germline V gene lookup returns CDR1 SGHRS and CDR2 YFSETQ. This CDR3 has 14 amino acids. The CDR3 region has the DNA TGCGCCAGCAGCTTGGGGGCTGCACCTACTGAAGCTTTCTTT. It is translated as CASSLGAAPTEAFF. Using reference TRBV5-1 and TRBJ1-1 for the parts outside the CDR3, the full variable domain is KAGVTQTPRYLIKTRGQQVTLSCSPISGHRSVSWYQQTPGQGLQFLFEYFSETQRNKGNFPGRFSGRQFSNSRSEMNVSTLELGDSALYLCASSLGAAPTEAFFGQGTRLTVV.

The sample holds one count of this clone. The rearrangement uses TRBV7-9 and TRBJ2-7; D is perhaps TRBD2 (6 bases). V was shortened by 5 bases and J by 7 bases, with 15 bases between the two germline ends. Germline loops: CDR1 SEHNR, CDR2 FQNEAQ (reference sequence). The CDR3 is 13 residues long. Here the CDR3 reads CASSNSGGVEQYF. Here the CDR3 DNA reads TGTGCCAGCAGCAATAGTGGCGGGGTAGAGCAGTACTTC.